These 9 T cell receptor beta chains originate from one sample sequenced in a study of CD8+CD57+ T cells in acquired aplastic anemia. Genomic DNA, the template, was used for profiling of the TCR beta VDJ and CDR3. One entry per CDR3 protein, called by TCRdb with MiXCR from the reads. The repertoire consists of just over 150,000 distinct CDR3 sequences, with 40% to 60% occurring once and the leading ten covering under 35%. Patients picked for sequencing had shown CD8+CD57+ cell expansion detected by flow cytometry. The sequenced sample consisted of sorted CD4+, CD8+, or CD8+CD57+ T cells (not recorded which) from PBMCs. The receptor source for this set is a human donor with aplastic anemia.

This clonotype occurred once. The chain is built from TRBV12-3 or TRBV12-4 and TRBJ2-7, with 9 bases aligning to TRBD1. CDR3 size: 14 residues. The V and J ends lost 5 bases and 3 bases, in that order; junction bases with no gene match: 5. CDR3 nucleotide sequence: TGTGCCAGCAGTATTGGACAGGGGTACTACGAGCAGTACTTC. Translation: CASSIGQGYYEQYF.

The chain links TRBV7-9 to TRBJ1-5; TRBD1 is a possible D gene (5 bases). CDR3 length equals 14 residues. Trimming stripped 5 bases from V and 4 bases from J, with 12 bases between. Germline CDR1 and CDR2: SEHNR and FQNEAQ (reference sequence). This CDR3 reads CASSAREGNQPQHF. The CDR3 DNA follows: TGTGCCAGCAGCGCCAGGGAAGGGAATCAGCCCCAGCATTTT.

The V gene is TRBV12-3 or TRBV12-4, the J gene TRBJ1-1; no clear D. V was pared by 4 bases and J by 4 bases, with 7 bases between. The CDR3 has 12 residues. CDR3 coding DNA: TGTGCCAGCAGTTCCGGAGTCACTGAAGCTTTCTTT. Its translation: CASSSGVTEAFF.

The table lists this clonotype with a few counts. V and J are TRBV7-6 and TRBJ2-5; maybe TRBD2 (6 bases). The V gene lost 1 base and the J gene lost 9 bases, with 9 bases spanning the gap. CDR3 size: 12 residues. The germline V gene encodes CDR1 SGHVS and CDR2 FNYEAQ. The CDR3 DNA sequence: TGTGCCAGCAGCTTAGGGGGGGAGGCCCAGTACTTC. This sequence encodes CASSLGGEAQYF.

With regard to this clonotype: Germline and junction disagree at one end, which may indicate a read error. The chain is built from TRBV10-3 and TRBJ2-7; 7 bases align to TRBD1. This CDR3 is 15 amino acids long. Germline V CDR1 and CDR2: ENHRY, SYGVKD. The DNA for the CDR3 is TGTGCCAGCAGTTCGTCACAACTGACAGGGACCGAGCAGTACTTC. This translates into CASSSSQLTGTEQYF.

This clonotype has just one count. At one end the junction does not follow the germline gene, possibly because of a read error. The V gene is TRBV15, the J gene TRBJ2-5, with a possible D match to TRBD2 (6 bases). Germline V gene sequence: CDR1 LNHNV, CDR2 YYDKDF (reference sequence). The CDR3 runs to 17 residues. The CDR3 region is CATSGEAYLPKRVPGCF. CDR3 DNA sequence: TGTGCCACCAGCGGAGAAGCCTACCTCCCGAAGCGGGTCCCCGGGTGCTTC.

In regard to this clonotype: A clone one base away is much larger, so this may be a read error. The CDR3 end shows no conserved phenylalanine or tryptophan, and so a read error is likely. The chain employs TRBV4-1 and TRBJ1-5; unclear D gene. Germline V gene lookup returns CDR1 MGHRA and CDR2 YSYEKL. The CDR3 consists of 15 residues. V lost 0 bases to trimming and J lost 2 bases, with 8 bases between them. The CDR3, as DNA: TGCGCCAGCAGCCAAGATTGGCGAGGCAATCAGCCCCAGCATCTT. Protein: CASSQDWRGNQPQHL.

This clonotype was detected many times. This chain connects TRBV5-1 to TRBJ2-5; D possibly uses TRBD1 or TRBD2 (5 bases each). With 1 base removed from V and 1 base from J, the gap between germline ends came to 8 bases. The V gene's germline CDR1 is SGHRS and CDR2 YFSETQ. The CDR3 is made up of 14 amino acids. The CDR3 is CASSLKGTQETQYF. The CDR3, as DNA: TGCGCCAGCAGCTTGAAAGGGACCCAAGAGACCCAGTACTTC. The variable domain in full, completed from reference TRBV5-1 and TRBJ2-5, reads KAGVTQTPRYLIKTRGQQVTLSCSPISGHRSVSWYQQTPGQGLQFLFEYFSETQRNKGNFPGRFSGRQFSNSRSEMNVSTLELGDSALYLCASSLKGTQETQYFGPGTRLLVL.

In its sample, this clonotype was seen many times. The genes are TRBV19 and TRBJ1-2; maybe TRBD1 (6 bases). Germline V gene sequence: CDR1 LNHDA, CDR2 SQIVND (reference sequence). The V gene lost 4 bases and the J gene lost 8 bases, with 23 bases spanning the gap. The CDR3 runs to 16 residues. The chain's CDR3 is CASSSKRQVGIVGYTF. The CDR3 bases are TGTGCCAGTAGTAGCAAGCGACAGGTTGGGATAGTCGGCTACACCTTC.